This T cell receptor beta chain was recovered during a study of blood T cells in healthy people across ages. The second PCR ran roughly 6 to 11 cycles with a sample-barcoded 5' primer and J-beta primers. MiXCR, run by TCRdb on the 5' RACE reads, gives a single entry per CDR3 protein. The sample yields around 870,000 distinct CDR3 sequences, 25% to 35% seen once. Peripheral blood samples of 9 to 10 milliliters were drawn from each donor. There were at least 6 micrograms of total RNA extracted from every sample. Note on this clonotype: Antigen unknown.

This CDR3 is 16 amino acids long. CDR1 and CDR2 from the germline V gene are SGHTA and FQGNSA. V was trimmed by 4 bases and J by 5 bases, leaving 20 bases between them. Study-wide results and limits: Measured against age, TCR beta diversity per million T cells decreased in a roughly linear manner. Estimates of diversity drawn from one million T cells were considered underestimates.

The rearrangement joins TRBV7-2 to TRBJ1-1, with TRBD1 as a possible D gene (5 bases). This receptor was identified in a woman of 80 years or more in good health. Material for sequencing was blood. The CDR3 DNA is TGTGCCAGCAGCTCCGAGCGGACGGGGACGGGAACTGAAGCTTTCTTT. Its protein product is CASSSERTGTGTEAFF.